This TCR beta chain was sequenced during a study of OX40 agonist ivuxolimab in advanced cancers. Findings and limits, study-wide: Expanded clones tended on average to be more numerous among CD8+ T cells than CD4+. At 0.1-3.0 mg/kg, partial responders had clonal expansion among the lowest observed.

Prior autoimmune disease or systemic immunosuppression barred patients. Worth noting for this clone: Its target is not known.

Some clones are missing from TCRdb's copy, which holds only in-frame ones; the method was immunoSEQ multiplex PCR. The sample lists tens of thousands of clones, 75% to 90% occurring once. Trimming cost V 7 bases and J 7 bases, with 15 bases left between them. Germline CDR1 SGHRS, CDR2 YFSETQ. The CDR3 sequence is 13 residues long. The material sequenced was CD4+ or CD8+ T cells sorted from blood, taken in a trial of the OX40 agonist ivuxolimab. This clonotype was sampled from an adult with an advanced solid tumor such as melanoma, head and neck, liver or kidney cancer. The V call is TRBV5-1, the J call TRBJ1-3; no clear D. The CDR3 region has the DNA TGCGCCAGCTACCGGGAAAATAGTAACACCATATATTTT. Encoded protein: CASYRENSNTIYF.